This T cell receptor beta chain was found in a study of vaccination and CD4 T cells after COVID-19. Study at large: Two of the convalescents were Hispanic, and convalescents were six males and four females. Sampling that followed vaccination took place a median roughly 69 days after dose two, within a range of 14 to 241.

General study findings and limits: A nonsignificant median increase from about 22 to 38 SARS-CoV-2-reactive clonotypes was observed.

Remarks on this clonotype: The antigen is unknown. A far larger clone is one base from this, pointing to a likely read error.

As for time point: late sampling 161 to 241 days after vaccination in a few convalescent patients. MiXCR, applied by TCRdb to the PCR reads, yields one record per CDR3 protein. The sample has approximately 30,000 distinct CDR3 sequences, 45% to 60% seen once; the top ten hold around 5.5%. Germline values: CDR1 MRHNA, CDR2 SNTAGT. This CDR3 region has 15 residues. Trimming cost V 0 bases and J 7 bases; bases outside gene matches: 8. This TCR was sampled from a human donor who had recovered from COVID-19. The source was CD4+ T cells from blood, collected about 7 months after SARS-CoV-2 vaccination. This chain links TRBV6-4 with TRBJ2-7; 8 bases match TRBD2. The CDR3 region is CASSDSAGGMDEQYF. DNA of the CDR3: TGTGCCAGCAGTGACTCGGCGGGAGGTATGGATGAGCAGTACTTC.